These T cell receptor beta chains were read from a single sample in a study of control samples from healthy donors and cancer patients. Sequenced by immunoSEQ multiplex PCR; TCRdb stores in-frame clones only, minus some. The sample yields 100,000 to 150,000 clones, more than 85% seen once. The sequenced sample was blood. These receptors all come from a man between 18 and 29 years old in good health. The CDR3 runs from the conserved cysteine through the conserved F or W. The D gene is left open where the match is weak. A clone size is listed for some rows: how often the clone was seen (once, few, many), or a class if it is expanded.

TRBJ2-5 . . TRBV3-1/TRBV3-2 CASSRTQETQYF TGTGCCAGCAGCAGAACCCAAGAGACCCAGTACTTC
TRBJ2-1 . TRBD2 TRBV2 CASESGRSGFSYNEQFF TGTGCCAGCGAGAGCGGGAGGTCCGGGTTCTCCTACAATGAGCAGTTCTTC
TRBJ2-2 . TRBD2 TRBV6-1 CASSVEGRGGANTGELFF TGTGCCAGCAGTGTCGAAGGGAGGGGCGGGGCGAACACCGGGGAGCTGTTTTTT
TRBJ1-1 . TRBD1 TRBV5-6 CASSLGQVGWSTEAFF TGTGCCAGCAGCTTAGGACAGGTAGGATGGAGCACTGAAGCTTTCTTT
TRBJ1-1 . . TRBV27 CASSFRDGDTEAFF TGTGCCAGCAGTTTCCGGGACGGGGACACTGAAGCTTTCTTT
TRBJ2-1 . . TRBV9 CASSVAPWSDNEQFF TGTGCCAGCAGCGTTGCACCCTGGAGCGACAATGAGCAGTTCTTC
TRBJ2-1 . . TRBV30 CAWSGLYNEQFF TGTGCCTGGAGCGGTTTATACAATGAGCAGTTCTTC
TRBJ2-2 . TRBD1 TRBV5-1 CASSLEGQGRTGELFF TGCGCCAGCAGCTTGGAGGGACAGGGACGTACCGGGGAGCTGTTTTTT
TRBJ2-3 . . TRBV18 CASSPNPRSTDTQYF TGTGCCAGCTCACCAAATCCCCGTAGCACAGATACGCAGTATTTT
TRBJ2-7 . . TRBV19 CASSIQGYGYEQYF TGTGCCAGTAGTATACAGGGGTACGGCTACGAGCAGTACTTC
TRBJ1-1 once . TRBV6-4 CASSLEGNTEAFF TGTGCCAGCAGTCTTGAGGGAAACACTGAAGCTTTCTTT
TRBJ2-1 . . TRBV7-7 CASSSTQRRINEQFF TGTGCCAGCAGCTCTACTCAGAGGCGAATCAATGAGCAGTTCTTC
TRBJ2-6 . TRBD2 TRBV5-1 CASSSGRGGFESGANVLTF TGCGCCAGCAGCTCGGGACGGGGAGGGTTTGAGTCTGGGGCCAACGTCCTGACTTTC
TRBJ1-5 . TRBD1 TRBV19 CASRGQGYQPQHF TGTGCCAGTAGGGGACAGGGGTATCAGCCCCAGCATTTT
TRBJ2-7 . TRBD2 TRBV20-1 CSASSGRSHEQYF TGCAGTGCTAGTAGCGGGAGGAGCCACGAGCAGTACTTC
TRBJ1-2 . . TRBV5-5 CASSPLSKRRYGYTF TGTGCCAGCAGCCCTTTAAGTAAGCGGCGGTATGGCTACACCTTC
TRBJ1-2 . TRBD1 TRBV30 CAWSAPDRGHGYTF TGTGCCTGGAGTGCCCCGGACAGGGGGCATGGCTACACCTTC
TRBJ1-1 few . TRBV28 CASSLRLTEAFF TGTGCCAGCAGTCTGAGGCTCACTGAAGCTTTCTTT
TRBJ2-1 once TRBD1 TRBV19 CASRAGTGKGNEQFF TGTGCCAGTAGGGCCGGGACAGGGAAGGGAAATGAGCAGTTCTTC
TRBJ2-3 . TRBD2 TRBV30 CAWSPGTSGITDTQYF TGTGCCTGGAGTCCCGGGACTAGCGGGATTACAGATACGCAGTATTTT
TRBJ1-4 . TRBD1 TRBV7-9 CASSPPDRGLEKLFF TGTGCCAGCAGCCCCCCGGACAGGGGGCTTGAAAAACTGTTTTTT
TRBJ1-3 . . TRBV5-4 CASSSTSLSGNTIYF TGTGCCAGCAGCTCGACCTCCCTTTCTGGAAACACCATATATTTT
TRBJ2-7 once . TRBV6-6 CASMTGTTSYEQYF TGTGCCAGCATGACGGGGACAACATCCTACGAGCAGTACTTC
TRBJ1-5 once TRBD1 TRBV5-5 CASSLTGGDSNQPQHF TGTGCCAGCAGCTTGACAGGGGGGGATAGCAATCAGCCCCAGCATTTT
TRBJ2-6 . . TRBV11-2 CASSPVRGANVLTF TGTGCCAGCAGCCCGGTGAGAGGGGCCAACGTCCTGACTTTC
TRBJ1-3 . . TRBV7-9 CASSLAVPSGRNTIYF TGTGCCAGCAGCTTAGCCGTCCCCTCTGGAAGAAACACCATATATTTT
TRBJ2-2 . . TRBV7-9 CASSLSAFDTGELFF TGTGCCAGCAGCCTGTCAGCCTTTGACACCGGGGAGCTGTTTTTT
TRBJ1-6 . . TRBV28 CASSLSRGPNSPLHF TGTGCCAGCAGTTTAAGTCGAGGCCCTAATTCACCCCTCCACTTT
TRBJ2-1 . TRBD2 TRBV27 CASSSREGREQFF TGTGCCAGCAGTTCCCGGGAGGGCCGGGAGCAGTTCTTC
TRBJ1-3 few . TRBV19 CASSVTTRSISGNTIYF TGTGCCAGTAGTGTCACAACCCGGAGTATCTCTGGAAACACCATATATTTT
TRBJ2-7 . TRBD2 TRBV6-2/TRBV6-3 CASSYGGVSSYEQYF TGTGCCAGCAGTTACGGGGGGGTCAGCTCCTACGAGCAGTACTTC
TRBJ2-7 . TRBD1 TRBV28 CASSPSGQGAPYEQYF TGTGCCAGCAGTCCCTCGGGACAGGGGGCGCCTTACGAGCAGTACTTC
TRBJ1-3 . TRBD1 TRBV6-2/TRBV6-3 CASSSRQGTGNTIYF TGTGCCAGCAGTTCACGACAGGGGACTGGAAACACCATATATTTT
TRBJ2-7 . . TRBV19 CASSPGQSSYEQYF TGTGCCAGTAGCCCTGGACAGAGCTCCTACGAGCAGTACTTC